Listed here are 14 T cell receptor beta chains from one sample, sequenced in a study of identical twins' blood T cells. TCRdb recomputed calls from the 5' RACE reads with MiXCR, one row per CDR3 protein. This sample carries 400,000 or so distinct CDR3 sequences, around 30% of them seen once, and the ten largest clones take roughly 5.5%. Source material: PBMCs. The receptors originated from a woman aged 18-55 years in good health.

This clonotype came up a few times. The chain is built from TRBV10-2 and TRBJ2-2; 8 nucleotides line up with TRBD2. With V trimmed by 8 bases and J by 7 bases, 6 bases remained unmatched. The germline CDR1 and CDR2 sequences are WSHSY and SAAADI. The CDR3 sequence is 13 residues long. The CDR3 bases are TGCGCCAGCCGTGGTAGCGGGGTCGGGGAGCTGTTTTTT. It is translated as CASRGSGVGELFF.

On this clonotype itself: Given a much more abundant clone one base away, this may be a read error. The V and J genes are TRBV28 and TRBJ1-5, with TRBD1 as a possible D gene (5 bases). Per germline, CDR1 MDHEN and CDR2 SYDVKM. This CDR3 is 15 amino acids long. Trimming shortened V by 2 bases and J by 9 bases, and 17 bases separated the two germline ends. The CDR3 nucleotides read TGTGCCAGCAGTTTAAAGGGGTCAGCACCCCTGCCCCAGCATTTT. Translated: CASSLKGSAPLPQHF. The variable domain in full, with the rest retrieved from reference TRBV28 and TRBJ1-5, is DVKVTQSSRYLVKRTGEKVFLECVQDMDHENMFWYRQDPGLGLRLIYFSYDVKMKEKGDIPEGYSVSREKKERFSLILESASTNQTSMYLCASSLKGSAPLPQHFGDGTRLSIL.

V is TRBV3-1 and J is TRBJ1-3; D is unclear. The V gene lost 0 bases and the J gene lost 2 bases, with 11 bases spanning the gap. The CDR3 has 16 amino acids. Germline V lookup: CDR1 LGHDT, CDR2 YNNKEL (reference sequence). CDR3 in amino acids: CASSQDPFSPGNTIYF. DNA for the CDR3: TGTGCCAGCAGCCAAGATCCGTTCAGTCCTGGAAACACCATATATTTT.

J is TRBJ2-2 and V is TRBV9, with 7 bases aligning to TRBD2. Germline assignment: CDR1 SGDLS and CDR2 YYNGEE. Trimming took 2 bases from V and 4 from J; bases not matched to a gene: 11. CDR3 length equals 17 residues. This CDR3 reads CASSVSGGSVSTGELFF. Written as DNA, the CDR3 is TGTGCCAGCAGCGTTAGCGGCGGGAGCGTAAGCACCGGGGAGCTGTTTTTT.

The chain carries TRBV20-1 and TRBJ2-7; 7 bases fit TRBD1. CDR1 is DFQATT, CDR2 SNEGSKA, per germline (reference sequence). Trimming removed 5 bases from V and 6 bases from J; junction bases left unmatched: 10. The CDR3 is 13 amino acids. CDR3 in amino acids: CSAEGQVPCEQYF. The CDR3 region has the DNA TGCAGTGCTGAAGGACAGGTTCCCTGCGAGCAGTACTTC.

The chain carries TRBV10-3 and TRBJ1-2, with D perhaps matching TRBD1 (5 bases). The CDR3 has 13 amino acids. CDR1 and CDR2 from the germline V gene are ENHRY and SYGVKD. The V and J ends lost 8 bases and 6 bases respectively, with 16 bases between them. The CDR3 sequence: CAIGGPGNDGYTF. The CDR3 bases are TGTGCCATCGGTGGCCCAGGGAACGATGGCTACACCTTC.

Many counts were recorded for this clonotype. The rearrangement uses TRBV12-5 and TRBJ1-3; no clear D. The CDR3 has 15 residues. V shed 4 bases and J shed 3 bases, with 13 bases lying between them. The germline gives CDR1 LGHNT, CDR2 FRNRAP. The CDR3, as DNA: TGTGCTAGTGGTTCTCCCCCCCGAAATGGAAACACCATATATTTT. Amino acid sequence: CASGSPPRNGNTIYF.

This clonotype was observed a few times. As DNA, the CDR3 is TGTGCCAGCAGGCCTAGCGGGACCCGAGATACGCAGTATTTT. Its translation: CASRPSGTRDTQYF. The V gene is TRBV6-5, the J gene TRBJ2-3; 9 nucleotides match TRBD2. CDR1 MNHEY and CDR2 SVGAGI come from the germline V gene. The CDR3 extends over 14 amino acids. V shed 6 bases, J shed 5 bases, and the junction held 6 bases outside the gene matches.

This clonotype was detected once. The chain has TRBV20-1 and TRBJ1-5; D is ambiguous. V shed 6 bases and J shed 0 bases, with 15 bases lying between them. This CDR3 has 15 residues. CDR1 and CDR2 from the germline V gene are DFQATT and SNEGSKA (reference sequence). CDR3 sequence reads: CSANRRGYSNQPQHF. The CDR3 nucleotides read TGCAGTGCAAACCGTAGAGGATATAGCAATCAGCCCCAGCATTTT.

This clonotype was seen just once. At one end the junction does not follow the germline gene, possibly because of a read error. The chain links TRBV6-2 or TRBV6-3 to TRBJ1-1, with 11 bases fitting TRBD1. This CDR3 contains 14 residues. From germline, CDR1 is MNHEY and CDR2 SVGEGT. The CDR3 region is CASRTGGWNTEAFF. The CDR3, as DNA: TGCGCCAGCAGGACAGGGGGCTGGAACACTGAAGCTTTCTTT.

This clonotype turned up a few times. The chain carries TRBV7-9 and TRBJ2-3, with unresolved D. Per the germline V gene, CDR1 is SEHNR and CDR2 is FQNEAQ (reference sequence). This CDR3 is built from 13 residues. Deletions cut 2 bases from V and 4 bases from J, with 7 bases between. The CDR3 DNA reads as TGTGCCAGCAGCTTAAAAGGGTCAGATACGCAGTATTTT. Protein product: CASSLKGSDTQYF.

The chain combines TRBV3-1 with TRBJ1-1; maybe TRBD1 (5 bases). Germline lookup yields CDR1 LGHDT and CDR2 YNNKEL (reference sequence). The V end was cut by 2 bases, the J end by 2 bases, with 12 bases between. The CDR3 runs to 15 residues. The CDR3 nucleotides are TGTGCCAGCAGCCAACCTGGGGGACGAAACACTGAAGCTTTCTTT. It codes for CASSQPGGRNTEAFF.

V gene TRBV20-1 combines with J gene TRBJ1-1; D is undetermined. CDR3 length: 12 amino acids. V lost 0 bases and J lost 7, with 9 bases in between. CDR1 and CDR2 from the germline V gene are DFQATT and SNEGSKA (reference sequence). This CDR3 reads CSARDSGIEAFF. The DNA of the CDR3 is TGCAGTGCTAGAGATTCGGGGATTGAAGCTTTCTTT.

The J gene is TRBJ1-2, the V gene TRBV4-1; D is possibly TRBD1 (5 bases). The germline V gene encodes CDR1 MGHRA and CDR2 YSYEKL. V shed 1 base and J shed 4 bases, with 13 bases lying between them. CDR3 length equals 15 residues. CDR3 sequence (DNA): TGCGCCAGCAGCCAAGCCGGGAATGGGGGCTATGGCTACACCTTC. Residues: CASSQAGNGGYGYTF.